This T cell receptor (beta chain) was profiled in a study of T cells in Graves' hyperthyroidism and ophthalmopathy. V dropped 4 bases and J dropped 3 bases, with 3 bases sitting between them. CDR3 length: 11 residues. Germline V gene sequence: CDR1 MNHEY, CDR2 SMNVEV (reference sequence). Graves' hyperthyroidism without ophthalmopathy progression within 18 months was termed stable. The CDR3 regions of TCR beta were amplified from RNA transcripts. Initially, a first-round RT-PCR of the TCR CDR3 employed the HTBI primer set. MiXCR, run by TCRdb on the multiplex PCR reads, gives a single entry per CDR3 protein. The table records about 690,000 distinct CDR3 sequences, approximately 15% of them present only once. Overall study findings and caveats: Most expanded thyroid clonotypes above 0.001 also appeared in blood.

The sample holds many counts of this clonotype. What it recognizes is unknown. The rearrangement uses TRBV27 and TRBJ1-1; D not certain. Material for sequencing was blood. This TCR derives from a man aged 45-60 years with Graves' hyperthyroidism. CDR3 sequence: CASSSYTEAFF. CDR3 nucleotides: TGTGCCAGCAGTTCCTACACTGAAGCTTTCTTT.